This is a list of T cell receptor beta chains from one sample in a study of shared clonotypes between healthy human individuals. Repertoires were generated with immunoSEQ multiplex PCR, while TCRdb's copy carries only in-frame clones and drops some. This sample has around 2.1 million clones, with 90% to 95% found just once. Source material: naive CD8+ T cells from PBMCs. The receptors here all came from a man between 18 and 35 years old in good health. Some clones in this sample may be carry-over from other donors' samples. Both conserved end residues are part of each CDR3. D genes are given only for firm matches. Clone size is given for some rows only: seen once, a few or many times, or a class if the clone is expanded.

d_gene	v_gene	abundance	j_gene	CDR3aa	CDR3nt
-	TRBV9	-	TRBJ2-7	CASSAGVGSYEQYF	TGTGCCAGCAGCGCCGGCGTGGGAAGTTACGAGCAGTACTTC
-	TRBV9	-	TRBJ2-7	CASSATGIEQYF	TGTGCCAGCAGCGCTACAGGGATCGAGCAGTACTTC
-	TRBV7-7	-	TRBJ2-5	CASSKTRRQETQYF	TGTGCCAGCAGCAAAACGCGGAGACAAGAGACCCAGTACTTC
TRBD2	TRBV19	-	TRBJ2-1	CASSINHAGVMVGEQFF	TGTGCCAGTAGTATAAACCACGCGGGAGTTATGGTGGGTGAGCAGTTCTTC
TRBD1	TRBV27	-	TRBJ2-7	CASSYGTVPSHEQYF	TGTGCCAGCAGTTATGGGACAGTCCCATCCCACGAGCAGTACTTC
-	TRBV11-2	-	TRBJ2-1	CASSLSTDQSYNEQFF	TGTGCCAGCAGCTTATCGACGGACCAATCCTACAATGAGCAGTTCTTC
-	TRBV28	-	TRBJ1-2	CASNFGSNYGYTF	TGTGCCAGCAATTTCGGATCTAACTATGGCTACACCTTC
-	TRBV11-2	-	TRBJ2-7	CASSLEYQDPYEQYF	TGTGCCAGCAGCTTAGAGTACCAGGATCCCTACGAGCAGTACTTC
TRBD2	TRBV7-9	-	TRBJ2-1	CASSPPAGDNNEQFF	TGTGCCAGCAGCCCCCCAGCGGGAGACAACAATGAGCAGTTCTTC
-	TRBV9	-	TRBJ1-1	CASSAIIATVNTEAFF	TGTGCCAGCAGCGCCATCATCGCGACGGTGAACACTGAAGCTTTCTTT
TRBD1	TRBV7-3	-	TRBJ1-1	CASSLIPLQGANTEAFF	TGTGCCAGCAGCTTAATTCCCTTACAGGGGGCGAACACTGAAGCTTTCTTT
TRBD2	TRBV7-7	-	TRBJ2-1	CASSWTSGGDEQFF	TGTGCCAGCAGCTGGACTAGCGGTGGGGATGAGCAGTTCTTC
-	TRBV7-8	once	TRBJ2-5	CASSRERSGGVTQYF	TGTGCCAGCAGTCGAGAGCGGAGCGGAGGGGTGACCCAGTACTTC
-	TRBV10-2	few	TRBJ2-7	CASSEWQGYEQYF	TGCGCCAGCAGTGAGTGGCAGGGATACGAGCAGTACTTC
TRBD2	TRBV9	-	TRBJ2-7	CASSVASGLALDEQYF	TGTGCCAGCAGCGTAGCGTCGGGACTAGCCCTGGACGAGCAGTACTTC
-	TRBV5-4	-	TRBJ1-1	CASSLGGGKDTEAFF	TGTGCCAGCAGCTTGGGGGGAGGTAAGGACACTGAAGCTTTCTTT
TRBD2	TRBV5-5	-	TRBJ2-3	CASSLGGLAIHDTQYF	TGTGCCAGCAGCTTGGGTGGACTAGCGATCCACGATACGCAGTATTTT
-	TRBV28	-	TRBJ2-7	CASSSRQTYEQYF	TGTGCCAGCAGTTCTAGGCAGACCTACGAGCAGTACTTC
-	TRBV27	few	TRBJ2-7	CASSLLSSKGGDYEQYF	TGTGCCAGCAGTTTATTGAGTAGCAAAGGGGGGGACTACGAGCAGTACTTC
-	TRBV14	-	TRBJ2-5	CASSQDRTNQETQYF	TGTGCCAGCAGCCAAGATCGGACTAACCAAGAGACCCAGTACTTC